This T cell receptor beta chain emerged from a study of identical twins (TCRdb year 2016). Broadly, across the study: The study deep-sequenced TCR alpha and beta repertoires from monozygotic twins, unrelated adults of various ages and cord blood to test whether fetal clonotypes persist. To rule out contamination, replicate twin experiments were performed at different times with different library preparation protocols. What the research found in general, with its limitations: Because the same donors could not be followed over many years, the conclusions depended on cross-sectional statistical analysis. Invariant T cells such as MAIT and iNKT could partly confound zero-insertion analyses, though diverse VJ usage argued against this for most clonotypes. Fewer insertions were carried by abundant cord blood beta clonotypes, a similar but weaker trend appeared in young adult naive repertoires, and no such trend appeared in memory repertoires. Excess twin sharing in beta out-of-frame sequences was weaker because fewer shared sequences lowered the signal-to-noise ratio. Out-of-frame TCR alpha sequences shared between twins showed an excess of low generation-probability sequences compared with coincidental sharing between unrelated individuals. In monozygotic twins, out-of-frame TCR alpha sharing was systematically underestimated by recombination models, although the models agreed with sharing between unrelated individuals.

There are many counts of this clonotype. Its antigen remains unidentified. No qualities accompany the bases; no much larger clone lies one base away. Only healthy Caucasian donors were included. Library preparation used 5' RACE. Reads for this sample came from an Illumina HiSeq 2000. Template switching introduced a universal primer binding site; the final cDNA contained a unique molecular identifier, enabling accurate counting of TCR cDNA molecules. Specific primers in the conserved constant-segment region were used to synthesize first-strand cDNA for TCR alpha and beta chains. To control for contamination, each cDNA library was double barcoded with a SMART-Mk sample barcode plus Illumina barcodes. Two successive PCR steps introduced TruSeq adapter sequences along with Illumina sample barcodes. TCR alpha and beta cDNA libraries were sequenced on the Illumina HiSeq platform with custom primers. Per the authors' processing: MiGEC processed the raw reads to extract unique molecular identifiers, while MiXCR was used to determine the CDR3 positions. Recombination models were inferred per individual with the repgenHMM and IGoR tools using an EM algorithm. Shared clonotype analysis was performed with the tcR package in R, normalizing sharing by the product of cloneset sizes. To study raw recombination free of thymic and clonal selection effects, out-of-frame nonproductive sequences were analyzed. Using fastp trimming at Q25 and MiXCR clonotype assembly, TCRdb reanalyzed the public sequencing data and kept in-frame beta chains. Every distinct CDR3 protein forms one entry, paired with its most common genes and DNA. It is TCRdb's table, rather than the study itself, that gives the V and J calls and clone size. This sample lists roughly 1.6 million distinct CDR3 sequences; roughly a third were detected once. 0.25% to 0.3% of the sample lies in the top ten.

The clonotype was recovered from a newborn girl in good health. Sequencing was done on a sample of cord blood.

CDR3 region: CASSLRSGMYEQYF. The DNA sequence reads TGTGCCAGCAGTTTACGGTCAGGGATGTACGAGCAGTACTTC. This receptor chain uses TRBV12-3 or TRBV12-4 and TRBJ2-7, and the D gene may be TRBD1, 5 bases matching. Trimming removed 2 bases from V and 4 bases from J, leaving 12 bases between the germline ends. Counted from cysteine to phenylalanine, this CDR3 has 14 amino acids. Only the CDR3 portion is preserved as DNA: 42 bases, with reading frame beginning at the first base.